Detailed here is one T cell receptor (beta chain). TCRdb's table, derived via immunoSEQ multiplex PCR, lists solely in-frame clones and lacks some. Of some 120,000 clones listed, less than 85% are singletons. The data originate from a study of PD-L1 blockade in urothelial cancer. For the study at large: Patients' prior chemotherapy regimens numbered 0 to 3. There were a median of about 140,000 T cells in blood samples.

Germline assignment: CDR1 MNHEY and CDR2 SVGAGI. V gave up 1 base and J gave up 2 bases, with 15 bases separating them. This CDR3 is 16 amino acids long. Time point in this sample: pretreatment peripheral blood. The patients' disease, urothelial carcinoma, was locally advanced or metastatic. Each patient supplied 1 to 8 pretreatment and on-treatment samples. The sample in question was PBMCs, obtained around atezolizumab (anti-PD-L1) treatment. The rearrangement joins TRBV6-5 to TRBJ2-7; D not resolved. This clonotype originated in a man aged 50 to 59 with urothelial cancer. CDR3: CASSYFSFTLAYEQYF. CDR3 sequence (DNA): TGTGCCAGCAGTTACTTCTCTTTTACTCTCGCCTACGAGCAGTACTTC.